This TCR beta chain was captured in a study of T cell responses to AZD1222 COVID-19 vaccine. The CDR3 covers 12 residues. CDR1 is SGHVS and CDR2 is FNYEAQ in the germline V gene. V dropped 6 bases and J dropped 1 base, with 6 bases sitting between them. Sequenced by immunoSEQ multiplex PCR; TCRdb stores in-frame clones only, minus some. This sample has around 180,000 clones, with around 94% found just once. This clone was seen only once. Its antigen is not identified. Samples with a second dose at about 4 or about 12 weeks were pooled together. Study results and limitations: Baseline serology detected seropositivity in only 6 or 7 AZD1222 recipients. Donors in the cohort were predominantly white British and more often female, and clonal diversity was possibly underestimated.

The sequence derives from an adult who received the AZD1222 COVID-19 vaccine. The chain uses TRBV7-6 and TRBJ1-1; D gene ambiguous. The source material was peripheral blood, sampled 28 days after the second AZD1222 dose. The CDR3 loop reads CASSHENTEAFF. The CDR3 DNA sequence: TGTGCCAGCAGTCATGAGAACACTGAAGCTTTCTTT.